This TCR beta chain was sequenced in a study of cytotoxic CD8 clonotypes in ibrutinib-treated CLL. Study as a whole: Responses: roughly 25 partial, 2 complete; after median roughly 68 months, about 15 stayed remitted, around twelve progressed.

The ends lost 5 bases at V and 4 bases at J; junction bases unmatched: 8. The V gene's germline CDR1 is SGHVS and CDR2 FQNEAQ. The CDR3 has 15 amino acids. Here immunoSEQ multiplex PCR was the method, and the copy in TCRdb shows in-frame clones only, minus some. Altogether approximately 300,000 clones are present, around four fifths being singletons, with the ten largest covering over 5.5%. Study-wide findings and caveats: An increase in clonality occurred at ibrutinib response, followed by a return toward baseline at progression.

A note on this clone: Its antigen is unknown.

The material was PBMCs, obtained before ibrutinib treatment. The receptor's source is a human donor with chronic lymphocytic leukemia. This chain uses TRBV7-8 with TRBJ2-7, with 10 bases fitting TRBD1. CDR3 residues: CASSPSTGGSYEQYF. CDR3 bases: TGTGCCAGCAGCCCATCGACAGGGGGCAGTTACGAGCAGTACTTC.